The clone carrying this T cell receptor beta chain was seen many times. Its target is unknown. Time point meaning: pre-sensitization, week 0. The treatment is: therapeutic diphenylcyclopropenone sensitization with weekly scalp DPC. TCRdb ran MiXCR on the RACE reads and lists one entry per CDR3 protein. The top ten hold about 3.5% of the sample, which has tens of thousands of distinct CDR3 sequences, roughly 8.8% seen once. This entry comes from a study of human T cells and chemical hapten exposure. V was cut by 0 bases and J by 6 bases, with 9 bases left in between. The germline V gene encodes CDR1 LGHNA and CDR2 YNFKEQ. This CDR3 has 14 amino acids. Study-wide results and limits: Alopecia affecting every donor means their immune response may not match healthy people's.

The chain carries TRBV4-2 and TRBJ2-1; unclear D gene. The sample in question was whole blood, obtained in connection with sensitization to the hapten diphenylcyclopropenone (DPC). The receptor was derived from a woman aged 40 to 49 with alopecia areata. Some clones in this sample may be carry-over from other donors' samples. CDR3 residues: CASSQDSSINEQFF. The CDR3 bases are TGTGCCAGCAGCCAAGATTCCAGTATCAATGAGCAGTTCTTC.